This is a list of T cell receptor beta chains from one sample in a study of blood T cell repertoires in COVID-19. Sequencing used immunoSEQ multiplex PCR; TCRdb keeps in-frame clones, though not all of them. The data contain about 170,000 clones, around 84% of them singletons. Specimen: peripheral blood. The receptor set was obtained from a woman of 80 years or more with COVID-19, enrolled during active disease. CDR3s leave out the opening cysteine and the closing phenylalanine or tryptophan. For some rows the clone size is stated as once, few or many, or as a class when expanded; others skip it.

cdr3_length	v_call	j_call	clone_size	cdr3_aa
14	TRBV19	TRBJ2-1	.	ASQALAPTRDNEQF
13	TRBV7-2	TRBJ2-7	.	ASSWIRDKSYEQY
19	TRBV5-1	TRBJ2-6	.	ASSLYPGQGLTISGANVLT
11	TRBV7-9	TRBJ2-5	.	ASSLAGGETQY
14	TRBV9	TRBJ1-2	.	ASSVGLLTGNYGYT
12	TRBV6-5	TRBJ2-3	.	ASSYSDRFNTQY
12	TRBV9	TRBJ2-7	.	ASSVTTTDYEQY
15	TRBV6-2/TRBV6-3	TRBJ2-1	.	ASSSGGGRLGTNEQF
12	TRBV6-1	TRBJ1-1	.	ASSENDRGTEAF
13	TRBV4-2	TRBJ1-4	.	ASSQEGDRDEKLF
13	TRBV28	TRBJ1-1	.	AAKDRVVLRAEAF
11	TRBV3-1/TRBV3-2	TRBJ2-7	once	ASSPSTSYEQY
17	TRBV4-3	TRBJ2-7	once	ASSQELVGGDRGAWEQY
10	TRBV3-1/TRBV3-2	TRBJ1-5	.	ASSQRNQPQH
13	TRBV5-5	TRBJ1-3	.	ASSLGQGIGNTIY
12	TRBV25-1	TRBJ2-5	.	ASKRTGRQETQY
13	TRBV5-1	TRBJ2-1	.	ATAAELSSYNEQF
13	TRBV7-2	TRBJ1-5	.	ASSWGPSGNQPQH
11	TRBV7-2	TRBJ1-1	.	ASSLSQGTEAF
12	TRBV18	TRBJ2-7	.	ASSPKSRSYEQY
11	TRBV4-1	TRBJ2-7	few	ASSRTDRDEQY
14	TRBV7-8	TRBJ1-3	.	ASRSGSASSGNTIY
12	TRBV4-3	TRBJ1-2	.	ASSQEGLNYGYT
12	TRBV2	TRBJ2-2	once	ASSFGENTGELF
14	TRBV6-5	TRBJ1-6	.	ASSYEDRSYNSPLH
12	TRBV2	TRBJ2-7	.	ASRKPPSEYEQY
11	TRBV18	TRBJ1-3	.	ASSPRTGNTIY
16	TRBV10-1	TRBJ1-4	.	ASVLPAAAPREGEKLF